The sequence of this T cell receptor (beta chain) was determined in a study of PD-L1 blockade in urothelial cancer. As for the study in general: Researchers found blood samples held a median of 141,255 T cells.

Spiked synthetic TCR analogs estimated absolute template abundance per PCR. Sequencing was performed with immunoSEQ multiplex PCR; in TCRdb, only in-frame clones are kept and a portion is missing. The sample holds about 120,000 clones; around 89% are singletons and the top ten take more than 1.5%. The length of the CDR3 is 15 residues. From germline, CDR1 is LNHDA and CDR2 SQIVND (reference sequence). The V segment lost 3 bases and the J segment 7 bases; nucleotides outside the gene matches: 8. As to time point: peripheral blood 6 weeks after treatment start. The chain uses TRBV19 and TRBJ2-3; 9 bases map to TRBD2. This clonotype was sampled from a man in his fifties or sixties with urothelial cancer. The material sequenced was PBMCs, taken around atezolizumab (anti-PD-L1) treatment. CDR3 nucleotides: TGTGCCAGTAGTATTGAACTAGCGGGTGAAAATACGCAGTATTTT. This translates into CASSIELAGENTQYF.